This entry lists 16 T cell receptor beta chains sequenced from one sample in a study of shared clonotypes between healthy human individuals. Using immunoSEQ multiplex PCR, the repertoire was profiled, and TCRdb retains in-frame clones only, with some absent. The sample has about 2 million clones, around 95% seen once. The sample comprised naive CD4+ T cells sorted from blood. The subset: CD45RA+ positively selected. These receptor sequences come from a man in his late teens or twenties in good health.

Notes on this clone: Distinct nucleotide sequences in the sample also encode this CDR3. V usage is TRBV2 and J usage is TRBJ2-7, with 9 bases identical to TRBD1. This CDR3 spans 12 amino acids. V lost 6 bases, J lost 3 bases, and 0 bases stayed unmatched. CDR1 and CDR2 from the germline V gene are SNHLY and FYNNEI. Here the CDR3 reads CASRTGGYEQYF. The CDR3 nucleotides are TGTGCCAGCAGGACAGGGGGCTACGAGCAGTACTTC.

This rearrangement joins TRBV7-9 to TRBJ2-3; D might be TRBD2 (6 bases). This CDR3 comprises 16 residues. The germline V gene has CDR1 SEHNR and CDR2 FQNEAQ (reference sequence). Trimming stripped 3 bases from V and 0 bases from J, with 13 bases between. The CDR3 sequence: CASSFWRAGSTDTQYF. As DNA, the CDR3 is TGTGCCAGCAGCTTTTGGAGGGCAGGGAGCACAGATACGCAGTATTTT.

The chain recombines TRBV10-3 with TRBJ2-1; 12 bases are shared with TRBD2. Trimming took 6 bases from V and 7 from J; bases not matched to a gene: 4. Germline lookup yields CDR1 ENHRY and CDR2 SYGVKD. The CDR3 has 14 amino acids. CDR3 nucleotide sequence: TGTGCCATCAGGACTAGCGGGGGAGATAATGAGCAGTTCTTC. Its translation is CAIRTSGGDNEQFF.

This chain uses TRBV11-2 with TRBJ1-3; 8 bases map to TRBD1. Germline V gene data show CDR1 as SGHAT and CDR2 as FQNNGV. CDR3 length: 15 residues. The trim removed 5 bases at V and 5 bases at J, leaving 8 bases unmatched. The DNA of the CDR3 is TGTGCCAGCAGCACTACAACAGGGGGTCGAAACACCATATATTTT. This sequence encodes CASSTTTGGRNTIYF. Full variable domain (rest looked up from reference TRBV11-2 and TRBJ1-3): EAGVAQSPRYKIIEKRQSVAFWCNPISGHATLYWYQQILGQGPKLLIQFQNNGVVDDSQLPKDRFSAERLKGVDSTLKIQPAKLEDSAVYLCASSTTTGGRNTIYFGEGSWLTVV.

On this clone: Sequence at one end of the junction differs from germline and may be a read error. The chain employs TRBV19 and TRBJ2-7; D may be TRBD1 or TRBD2 (5 bases each). The CDR3 is 16 residues long. The germline V gene has CDR1 LNHDA and CDR2 SQIVND (reference sequence). CDR3 loop: CASSIDAGTASYGQYF. For the CDR3, the DNA is TGTGCCAGTAGTATAGACGCCGGGACGGCCTCCTACGGGCAGTACTTC. Combining the CDR3 with reference TRBV19 and TRBJ2-7 gives the whole variable domain DGGITQSPKYLFRKEGQNVTLSCEQNLNHDAMYWYRQDPGQGLRLIYYSQIVNDFQKGDIAEGYSVSREKKESFPLTVTSAQKNPTAFYLCASSIDAGTASYGQYFGPGTRLTVT.

For this clone: Other DNA sequences of this sample code for an identical CDR3. The chain recombines TRBV9 with TRBJ1-3; D unresolved. Trimming removed 0 bases from V and 2 bases from J, with 3 bases in between. This CDR3 is built from 13 residues. CDR1 and CDR2 from the germline V gene are SGDLS and YYNGEE. The CDR3 DNA reads as TGTGCCAGCAGCGTAGGAACTGGAAACACCATATATTTT. Residues: CASSVGTGNTIYF.

The chain employs TRBV5-1 and TRBJ2-7; 11 nucleotides match TRBD1. Trimming cost V 0 bases and J 5 bases; bases outside gene matches: 4. Germline loops: CDR1 SGHRS, CDR2 YFSETQ. The CDR3 has 15 residues. CDR3: CASSLEGTGGNEQYF. The CDR3 DNA sequence: TGCGCCAGCAGCTTGGAGGGGACAGGGGGAAACGAGCAGTACTTC.

The chain couples TRBV28 to TRBJ2-4, with no clear D. There are 13 residues in the CDR3. V gave up 6 bases and J gave up 7 bases, with 13 bases separating them. Germline V gene sequence: CDR1 MDHEN, CDR2 SYDVKM. The CDR3 nucleotides are TGTGCCAGCAGCCCCCCAGCCGTGAACATTCAGTACTTC. It yields the protein CASSPPAVNIQYF.

V gene TRBV5-4 combines with J gene TRBJ2-7, with a tentative D call TRBD1 (6 bases). CDR3 length: 14 residues. From germline, CDR1 is SGHNT and CDR2 YYREEE (reference sequence). The ends were cut back, 1 base at V and 2 bases at J, with 10 bases in the middle. CDR3 nucleotide sequence: TGTGCCAGCAGCTTGCGGGACAACCCCTACGAGCAGTACTTC. Its protein product is CASSLRDNPYEQYF.

The chain is built from TRBV5-1 and TRBJ1-6, with 7 bases identical to TRBD1. The germline gives CDR1 SGHRS, CDR2 YFSETQ. With V trimmed by 3 bases and J by 2 bases, 2 bases remained unmatched. There are 15 residues in the CDR3. CDR3 bases: TGCGCCAGCAGCTCAACAGGGGCCTATAATTCACCCCTCCACTTT. Translation: CASSSTGAYNSPLHF.

This clone was seen a single time. This chain connects TRBV2 to TRBJ1-1, with 8 bases that match TRBD1. The CDR3 is made up of 15 amino acids. The germline gives CDR1 SNHLY, CDR2 FYNNEI. V gave up 4 bases and J gave up 6 bases; unmatched junction bases: 10. The CDR3 here is CASSAFTGGRAEAFF. The CDR3, as DNA: TGTGCCAGCAGTGCCTTCACAGGGGGGCGGGCTGAAGCTTTCTTT. The entire variable domain, with the rest obtained from reference TRBV2 and TRBJ1-1, is as follows: EPEVTQTPSHQVTQMGQEVILRCVPISNHLYFYWYRQILGQKVEFLVSFYNNEISEKSEIFDDQFSVERPDGSNFTLKIRSTKLEDSAMYFCASSAFTGGRAEAFFGQGTRLTVV.

The chain joins TRBV5-1 to TRBJ2-7, with D maybe TRBD1 (6 bases). The V gene's germline CDR1 is SGHRS and CDR2 YFSETQ. The length of the CDR3 is 13 residues. V was cut by 4 bases and J by 3 bases, with 11 bases left in between. The CDR3 loop is CASSRDTDYEQYF. The CDR3 DNA is TGCGCCAGCAGCAGGGACACGGACTACGAGCAGTACTTC.

The CDR3 loop reads CASSQSNSSGQGPQETQYF. The CDR3 DNA is TGCGCCAGCAGTCAATCAAACTCTAGCGGGCAGGGGCCCCAAGAGACCCAGTACTTC. This rearrangement joins TRBV23-1 to TRBJ2-5, with 8 nucleotides matching TRBD2. TRBV23-1 is sorted into the ORF group, with uncertain function. The CDR3 covers 19 residues. J was trimmed by 1 base and V by 0 bases; bases with no gene match: 13.

Details on this clone: The same CDR3 is also encoded by other DNA sequences in this sample. The genes are TRBV30 and TRBJ2-3; TRBD2 agrees at 7 bases. Losses at the gene ends were 0 bases for V and 0 bases for J; bases not matched to a gene: 0. The CDR3 has 14 residues. Germline CDR1 and CDR2: GTSNPN and SVGIG (reference sequence). CDR3 amino acids: CAWSVGGSTDTQYF. The DNA for the CDR3 is TGTGCCTGGAGTGTGGGGGGGAGCACAGATACGCAGTATTTT.

The chain links TRBV2 to TRBJ1-2, with 9 nucleotides matching TRBD1. CDR1 and CDR2 (germline): SNHLY, FYNNEI. Germline trimming cut 6 bases from V and 0 bases from J; bases unmatched to any gene: 17. The CDR3 has 19 residues. The DNA of the CDR3 is TGTGCCAGCAGCCACATCAGGTCGGGACAGGGCAAGTCTAACTATGGCTACACCTTC. Its translation is CASSHIRSGQGKSNYGYTF.

J is TRBJ1-6 and V is TRBV14; TRBD1 matches at 9 bases. This CDR3 is built from 18 residues. CDR1 and CDR2 (germline): SGHDN, FVKESK. V was clipped by 2 bases and J by 0 bases; unmatched bases: 5. The CDR3 region is CASSQTGQGISYNSPLHF. CDR3 coding DNA: TGTGCCAGCAGCCAAACGGGACAGGGAATCTCCTATAATTCACCCCTCCACTTT.